What follows describes a single T cell receptor (beta chain). This clonotype is classified as medium-sized (0.01 to 0.1%). Its target antigen remains unknown. No base-level quality is on record; no much larger clone is a single base apart. The data belong to a study of T and B cells in COVID-19 patients (dated by TCRdb to 2018 to 2020). Study-level background: Using TRB and IGH repertoire sequencing of peripheral blood, the study characterized adaptive immunity in COVID-19 patients who had active infection or had recovered. The recovered cohort included approximately 18 patients who contributed 20 to 25 samples, and most of those patients had mild to moderate COVID-19 that was managed on an outpatient basis. A median age of roughly 32 years was recorded in the recovered cohort versus over 65 years in the active-infection cohort. Of the roughly 20 patients in the active-infection cohort, eleven to twelve were critically ill and needed mechanical ventilation or ECMO. Of the roughly 20 patients in the active-infection cohort, about 18 had comorbidities associated with unfavorable COVID-19 outcome. The repository of TCR and BCR sequences included over 55 time points from 35 to 40 patients, and more than 8 million TCR sequences were analysed. Because samples were available both during active disease and after recovery, a couple of patients were counted in both the recovered and the active cohorts. An age-matched reference group of some 40 healthy donors negative for COVID-19 antibodies was used as the comparison for repertoire analyses. Up to roughly 10 follow-up blood samples were collected per patient, with some samples spanning different disease stages in the same individual.

TRB repertoires were amplified from around 250-460 ng of genomic DNA extracted from blood. Reads for this sample came from an Illumina MiSeq. TRB rearrangements were amplified by multiplex PCR with BIOMED2 TRB-A/B primer pools. Two consecutive PCRs added Illumina-compatible adapters and 7-nucleotide sample barcodes to the amplicons. All library PCRs used Phusion HS II polymerase. The amplicons were purified from gel with the NucleoSpin Gel and PCR Clean-up kit, measured on Qubit, and then pooled at about 4 nM. Amplicon pool quality was checked on an Agilent 2100 Bioanalyzer before Illumina next-generation sequencing. Per the source publication's procedure: MiXCR 3.0.8 with the default MiXCR reference library was used to annotate TRB rearrangements. Non-productive reads and sequences with fewer than 2 reads were removed, and each unique CDR3 nucleotide sequence was counted as one clone. R 3.5.1 was used to calculate clonality, diversity, richness and V-J gene usage. GLIPH2 was used for TCR clustering by CDR3 similarity, and generation probabilities were calculated by OLGA. Only GLIPH2 clusters containing at least four unique TCR clonotypes present in at least three individuals were kept. Through fastp at Q25 and MiXCR, TCRdb rebuilt clones from the public reads, retaining in-frame beta chains. Entries are consolidated by CDR3 protein sequence, retaining the most common genes and DNA. It is TCRdb's table, rather than the study itself, that gives the V and J calls and clone size. The sample table holds about 15,000 distinct CDR3 sequences, of which roughly 29% were seen once. The ten top clones hold more than 2.5% of the sample.

From its cysteine to its phenylalanine, the CDR3 spans 15 amino acids. The entry retains the CDR3 DNA only, 45 bases that are in frame from base 1. The germline V gene (reference sequence) provides CDR1 LNHDA and CDR2 SQIVND. Trimming takes 4 bases from V and 7 bases from J, and the germline ends sit 20 bases apart. What the authors observed across the whole study: A total of roughly 2,000 exclusive TCR clusters, including 30 to 40 low-pGen clusters, were found in the recovered cohort. The reported TCR clusters were stated to require prospective validation before clinical use. The cohort was judged too small for assessing how HLA contributes to COVID-19 susceptibility or severity. Blood samples obtained from mildly ill patients during symptoms, as well as early samples obtained from severe cases, were available only in scarce numbers. Patients with COVID-19 were reported to show strongly skewed TRBV/TRBJ gene usage. In active COVID-19, TRB repertoires were highly clonal, while at recovery, diversity and richness increased above the levels seen in healthy donors. Specific T cell subsets (CD4+/Treg/CD8+) and sorted SARS-CoV-2-responsive or tetramer+ T cells had not yet been sequenced, and these experiments were ongoing.

The sample was blood. This receptor was taken from a human donor who had recovered from COVID-19. Recombination linked TRBV19 to TRBJ2-7; the D gene is possibly TRBD2, with 6 bases matching. The DNA sequence reads TGTGCCAGTAGTAGCCGACAGTCAACGGCGGGGGAGCAGTACTTC. This sequence encodes CASSSRQSTAGEQYF.